This TCR beta chain was obtained from a study of human T cells and chemical hapten exposure. Background on the study: The study patch tested 0.01% DPC on the upper back and read results at 6 days.

During construction of the library, unique molecular identifiers were attached to individual cDNA molecules for quantitative, reproducible TCR counting. TCRdb re-derived calls from the RACE reads in MiXCR, one entry per CDR3 protein. The repertoire includes about 380,000 distinct CDR3 sequences, 5.1% of them detected once, and 2.5% to 3% sits in the top ten. The time point is: pre-sensitization, week 0. The treatment: therapeutic diphenylcyclopropenone sensitization with weekly scalp DPC. Alopecia patients deemed DPC-suitable, aged 18 to 70, excluding pregnancy. This clonotype has a handful of counts. Germline CDR1 reads MNHEY; CDR2 reads SVGAGI. This CDR3 spans 18 amino acids. The V end lost 0 bases, the J end lost 2 bases, and 17 bases lay between the germline ends.

This receptor was obtained from a woman in her forties or fifties with alopecia areata. Some clones in this sample may be carry-over from other donors' samples. Sequenced material: whole blood, taken in connection with sensitization to the hapten diphenylcyclopropenone (DPC). This chain links TRBV6-5 with TRBJ1-3, with D possibly TRBD1 on 5 matching bases. CDR3 nucleotides: TGTGCCAGCAGTTACTCGAAGGTTGTGCAGGGAGCTGGAAACACCATATATTTT. As protein: CASSYSKVVQGAGNTIYF.